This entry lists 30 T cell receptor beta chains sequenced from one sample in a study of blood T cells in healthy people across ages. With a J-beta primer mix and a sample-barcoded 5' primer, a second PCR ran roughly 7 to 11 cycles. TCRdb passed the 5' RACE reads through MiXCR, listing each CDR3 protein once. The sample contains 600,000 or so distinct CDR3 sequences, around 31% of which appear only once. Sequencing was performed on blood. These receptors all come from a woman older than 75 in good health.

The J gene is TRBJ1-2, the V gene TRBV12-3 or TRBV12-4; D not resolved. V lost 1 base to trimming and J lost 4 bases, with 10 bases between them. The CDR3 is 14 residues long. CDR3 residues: CASSLDQLVYGYTF. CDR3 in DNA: TGTGCCAGCAGTTTAGATCAACTCGTCTATGGCTACACCTTC.

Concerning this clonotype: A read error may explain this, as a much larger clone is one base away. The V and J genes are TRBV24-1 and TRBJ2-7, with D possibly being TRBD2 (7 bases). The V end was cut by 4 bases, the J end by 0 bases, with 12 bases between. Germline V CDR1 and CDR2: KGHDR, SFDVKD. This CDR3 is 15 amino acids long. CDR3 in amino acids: CATSDRGGRSYEQYV. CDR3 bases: TGTGCCACCAGTGACCGCGGGGGCCGCTCCTACGAGCAGTACGTC.

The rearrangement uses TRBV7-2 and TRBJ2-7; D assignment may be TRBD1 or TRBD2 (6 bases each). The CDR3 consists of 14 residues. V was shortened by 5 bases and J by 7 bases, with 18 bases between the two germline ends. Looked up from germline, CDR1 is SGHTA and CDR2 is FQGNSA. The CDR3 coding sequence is TGTGCCAGCAGCCCTTCCCCGGGGGCGGGTGAGCAGTACTTC. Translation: CASSPSPGAGEQYF. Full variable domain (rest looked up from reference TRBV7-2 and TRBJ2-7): GAGVSQSPSNKVTEKGKDVELRCDPISGHTALYWYRQSLGQGLEFLIYFQGNSAPDKSGLPSDRFSAERTGGSVSTLTIQRTQQEDSAVYLCASSPSPGAGEQYFGPGTRLTVT.

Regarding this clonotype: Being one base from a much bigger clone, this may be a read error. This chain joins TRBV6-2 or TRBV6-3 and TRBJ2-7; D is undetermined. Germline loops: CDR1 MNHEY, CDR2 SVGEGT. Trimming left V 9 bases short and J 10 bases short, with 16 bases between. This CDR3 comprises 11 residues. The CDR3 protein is CASQKKEAQYF. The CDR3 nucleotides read TGTGCCAGTCAGAAGAAAGAGGCCCAGTACTTC.

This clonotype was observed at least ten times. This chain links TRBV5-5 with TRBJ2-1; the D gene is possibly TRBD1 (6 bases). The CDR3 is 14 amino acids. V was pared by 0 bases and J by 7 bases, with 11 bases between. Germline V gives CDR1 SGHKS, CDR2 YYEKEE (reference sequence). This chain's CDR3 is CASSLDRARNEQFF. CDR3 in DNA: TGTGCCAGCAGCTTGGACAGGGCAAGGAATGAGCAGTTCTTC.

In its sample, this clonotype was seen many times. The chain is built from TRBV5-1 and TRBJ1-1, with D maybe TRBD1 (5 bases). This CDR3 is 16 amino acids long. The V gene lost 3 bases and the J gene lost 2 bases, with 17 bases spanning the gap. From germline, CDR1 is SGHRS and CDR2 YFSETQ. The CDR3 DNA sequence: TGCGCCAGCAGCTCGATGGGCCGGGACCTAAACACTGAAGCTTTCTTT. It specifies CASSSMGRDLNTEAFF.

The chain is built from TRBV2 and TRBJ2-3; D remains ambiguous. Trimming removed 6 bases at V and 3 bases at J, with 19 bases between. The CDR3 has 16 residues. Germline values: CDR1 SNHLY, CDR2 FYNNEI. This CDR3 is CASRPLTTKGTDTQYF. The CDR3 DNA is TGTGCCAGCAGGCCGCTCACGACGAAAGGGACAGATACGCAGTATTTT.

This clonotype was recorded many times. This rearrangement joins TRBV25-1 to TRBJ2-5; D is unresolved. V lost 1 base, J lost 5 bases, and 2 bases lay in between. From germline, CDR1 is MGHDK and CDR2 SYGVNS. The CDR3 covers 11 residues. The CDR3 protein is CASSEWETQYF. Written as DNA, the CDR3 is TGTGCCAGCAGTGAATGGGAGACCCAGTACTTC. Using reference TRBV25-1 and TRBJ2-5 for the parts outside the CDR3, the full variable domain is EADIYQTPRYLVIGTGKKITLECSQTMGHDKMYWYQQDPGMELHLIHYSYGVNSTEKGDLSSESTVSRIRTEHFPLTLESARPSHTSQYLCASSEWETQYFGPGTRLLVL.

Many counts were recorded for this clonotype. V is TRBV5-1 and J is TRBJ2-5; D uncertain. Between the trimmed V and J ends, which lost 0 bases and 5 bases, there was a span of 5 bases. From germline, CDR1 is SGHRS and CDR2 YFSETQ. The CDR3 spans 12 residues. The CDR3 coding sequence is TGCGCCAGCAGCTTGGATCTGGAGACCCAGTACTTC. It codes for CASSLDLETQYF. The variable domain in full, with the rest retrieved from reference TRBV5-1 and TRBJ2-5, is KAGVTQTPRYLIKTRGQQVTLSCSPISGHRSVSWYQQTPGQGLQFLFEYFSETQRNKGNFPGRFSGRQFSNSRSEMNVSTLELGDSALYLCASSLDLETQYFGPGTRLLVL.

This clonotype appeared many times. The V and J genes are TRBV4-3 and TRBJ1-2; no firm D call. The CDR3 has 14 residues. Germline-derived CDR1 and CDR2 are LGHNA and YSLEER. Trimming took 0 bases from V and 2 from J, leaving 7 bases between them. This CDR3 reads CASSQEIGNYGYTF. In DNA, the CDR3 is TGCGCCAGCAGCCAAGAGATAGGGAACTATGGCTACACCTTC.

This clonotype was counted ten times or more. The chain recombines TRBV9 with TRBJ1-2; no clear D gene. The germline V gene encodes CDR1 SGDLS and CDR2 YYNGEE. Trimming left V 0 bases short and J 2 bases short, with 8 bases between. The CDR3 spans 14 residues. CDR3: CASSVESGNYGYTF. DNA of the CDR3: TGTGCCAGCAGCGTAGAGTCAGGAAACTATGGCTACACCTTC.

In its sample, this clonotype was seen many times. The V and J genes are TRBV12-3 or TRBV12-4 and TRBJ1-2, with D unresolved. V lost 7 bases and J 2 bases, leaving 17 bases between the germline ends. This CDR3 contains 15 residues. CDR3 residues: CASTPLNGVNYGYTF. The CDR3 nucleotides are TGTGCCAGCACCCCATTAAATGGGGTCAACTATGGCTACACCTTC.

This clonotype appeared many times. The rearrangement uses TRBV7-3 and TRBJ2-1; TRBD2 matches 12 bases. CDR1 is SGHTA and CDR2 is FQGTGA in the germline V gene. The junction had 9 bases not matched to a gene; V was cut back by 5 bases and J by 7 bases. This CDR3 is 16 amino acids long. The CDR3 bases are TGTGCCAGCAGCGCCCGGACTAGCGGGGAAACTAATGAGCAGTTCTTC. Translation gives CASSARTSGETNEQFF.

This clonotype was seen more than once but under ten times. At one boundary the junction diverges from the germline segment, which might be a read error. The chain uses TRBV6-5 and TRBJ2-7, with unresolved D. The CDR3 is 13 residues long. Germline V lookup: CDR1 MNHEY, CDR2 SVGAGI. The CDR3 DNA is TGTGCCAGCCTAGGCACCACCTCCTACGAGCGGTACTTC. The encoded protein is CASLGTTSYERYF.

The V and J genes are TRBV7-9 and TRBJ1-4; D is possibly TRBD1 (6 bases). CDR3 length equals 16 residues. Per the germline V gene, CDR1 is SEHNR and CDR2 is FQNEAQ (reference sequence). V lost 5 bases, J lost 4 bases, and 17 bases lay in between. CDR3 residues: CASSPRGGRGNEKLFF. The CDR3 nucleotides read TGTGCCAGCAGCCCTAGGGGGGGGCGCGGTAATGAAAAACTGTTTTTT.

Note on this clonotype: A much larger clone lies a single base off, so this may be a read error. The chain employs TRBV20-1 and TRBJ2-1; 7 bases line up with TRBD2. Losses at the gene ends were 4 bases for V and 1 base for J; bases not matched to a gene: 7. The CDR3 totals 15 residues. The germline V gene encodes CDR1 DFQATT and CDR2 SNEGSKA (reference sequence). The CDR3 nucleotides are TGCAGTGCTATAGCTTGGGGGGGGTCCTACAATGAGCAGTTCTTC. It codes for CSAIAWGGSYNEQFF.

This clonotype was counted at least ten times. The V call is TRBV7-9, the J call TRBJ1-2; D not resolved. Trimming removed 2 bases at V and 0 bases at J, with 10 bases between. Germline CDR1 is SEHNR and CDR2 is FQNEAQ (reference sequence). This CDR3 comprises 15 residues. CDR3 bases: TGTGCCAGCAGCTTATTGTCAGCAACTAACTATGGCTACACCTTC. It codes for CASSLLSATNYGYTF.

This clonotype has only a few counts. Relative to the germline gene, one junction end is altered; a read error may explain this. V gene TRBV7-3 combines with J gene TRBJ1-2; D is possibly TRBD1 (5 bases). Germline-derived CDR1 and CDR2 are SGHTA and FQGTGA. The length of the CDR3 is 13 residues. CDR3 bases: TGTACCAGCAGCCCGGGACCGAACTATGGCTACACCTTC. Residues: CTSSPGPNYGYTF.

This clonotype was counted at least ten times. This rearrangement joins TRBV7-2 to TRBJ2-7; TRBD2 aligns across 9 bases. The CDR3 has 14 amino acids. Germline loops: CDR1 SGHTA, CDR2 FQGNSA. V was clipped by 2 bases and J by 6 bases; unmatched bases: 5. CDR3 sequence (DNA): TGTGCCAGCAGCTTAACGCGGGGGGGCGGCGAGCAGTACTTC. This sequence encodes CASSLTRGGGEQYF.

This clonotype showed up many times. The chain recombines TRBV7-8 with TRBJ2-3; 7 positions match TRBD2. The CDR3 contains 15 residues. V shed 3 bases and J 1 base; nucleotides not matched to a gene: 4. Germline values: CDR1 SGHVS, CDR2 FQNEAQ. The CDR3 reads CASSFEGLGTDTQYF. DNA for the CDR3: TGTGCCAGCAGCTTTGAAGGACTAGGCACAGATACGCAGTATTTT.

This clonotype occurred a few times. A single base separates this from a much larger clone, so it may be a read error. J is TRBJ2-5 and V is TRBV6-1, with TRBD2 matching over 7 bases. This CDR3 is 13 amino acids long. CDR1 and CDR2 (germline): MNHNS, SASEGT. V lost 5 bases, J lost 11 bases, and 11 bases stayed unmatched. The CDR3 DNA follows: TGTGCCAGCAGTCTCGGCGGCGGGAGTGAGCAGTACTTC. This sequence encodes CASSLGGGSEQYF.

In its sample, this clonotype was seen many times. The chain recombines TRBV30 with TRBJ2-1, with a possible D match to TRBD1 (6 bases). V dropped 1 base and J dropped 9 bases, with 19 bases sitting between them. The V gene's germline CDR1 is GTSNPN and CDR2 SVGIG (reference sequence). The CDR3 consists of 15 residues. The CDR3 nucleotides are TGTGCCTGGAGTGGAAGGCAGGGGAGAATGGCTGAGCAGTTCTTC. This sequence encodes CAWSGRQGRMAEQFF. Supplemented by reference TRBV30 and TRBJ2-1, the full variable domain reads SQTIHQWPATLVQPVGSPLSLECTVEGTSNPNLYWYRQAAGRGLQLLFYSVGIGQISSEVPQNLSASRPQDRQFILSSKKLLLSDSGFYLCAWSGRQGRMAEQFFGPGTRLTVL.

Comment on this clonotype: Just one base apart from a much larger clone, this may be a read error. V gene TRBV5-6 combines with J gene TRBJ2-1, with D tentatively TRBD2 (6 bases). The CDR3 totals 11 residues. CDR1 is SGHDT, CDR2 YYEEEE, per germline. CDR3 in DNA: TGTGCCGGCAGCGTCCGGGAGCTTCGGTTCTTC. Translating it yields CAGSVRELRFF.

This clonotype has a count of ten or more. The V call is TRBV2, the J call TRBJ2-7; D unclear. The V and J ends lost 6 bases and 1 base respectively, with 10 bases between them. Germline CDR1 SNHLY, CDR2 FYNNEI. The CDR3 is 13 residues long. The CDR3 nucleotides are TGTGCCAGCAGCTTCGGACCTTCCTACGAGCAGTACTTC. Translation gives CASSFGPSYEQYF. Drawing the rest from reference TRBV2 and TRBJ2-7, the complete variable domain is EPEVTQTPSHQVTQMGQEVILRCVPISNHLYFYWYRQILGQKVEFLVSFYNNEISEKSEIFDDQFSVERPDGSNFTLKIRSTKLEDSAMYFCASSFGPSYEQYFGPGTRLTVT.

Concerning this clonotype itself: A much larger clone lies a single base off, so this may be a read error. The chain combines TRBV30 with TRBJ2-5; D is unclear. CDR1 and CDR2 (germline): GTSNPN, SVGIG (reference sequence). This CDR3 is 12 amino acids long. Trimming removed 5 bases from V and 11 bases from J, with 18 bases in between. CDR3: CAWGPRGTEQYF. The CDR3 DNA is TGTGCCTGGGGGCCTAGAGGAACTGAGCAGTACTTC.

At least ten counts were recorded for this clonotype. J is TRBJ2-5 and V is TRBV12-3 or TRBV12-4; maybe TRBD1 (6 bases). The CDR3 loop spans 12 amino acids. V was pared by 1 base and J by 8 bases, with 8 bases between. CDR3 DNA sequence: TGTGCCAGCAGTTTAGGGGGACAAACCCAGTACTTC. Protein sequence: CASSLGGQTQYF.

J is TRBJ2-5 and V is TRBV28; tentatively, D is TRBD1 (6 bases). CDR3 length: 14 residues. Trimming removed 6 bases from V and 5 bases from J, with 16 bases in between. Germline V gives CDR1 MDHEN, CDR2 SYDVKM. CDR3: CASSFGQPGETQYF. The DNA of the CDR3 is TGTGCCAGCAGCTTCGGACAGCCGGGGGAGACCCAGTACTTC. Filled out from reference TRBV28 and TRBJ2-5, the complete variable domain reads DVKVTQSSRYLVKRTGEKVFLECVQDMDHENMFWYRQDPGLGLRLIYFSYDVKMKEKGDIPEGYSVSREKKERFSLILESASTNQTSMYLCASSFGQPGETQYFGPGTRLLVL.

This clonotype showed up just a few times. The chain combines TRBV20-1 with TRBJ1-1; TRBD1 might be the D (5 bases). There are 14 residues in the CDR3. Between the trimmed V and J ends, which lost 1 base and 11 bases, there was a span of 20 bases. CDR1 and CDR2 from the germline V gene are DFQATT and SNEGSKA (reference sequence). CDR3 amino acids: CSARALRQGRGAFF. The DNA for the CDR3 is TGCAGTGCTAGAGCCCTTAGGCAGGGACGCGGGGCTTTCTTT.

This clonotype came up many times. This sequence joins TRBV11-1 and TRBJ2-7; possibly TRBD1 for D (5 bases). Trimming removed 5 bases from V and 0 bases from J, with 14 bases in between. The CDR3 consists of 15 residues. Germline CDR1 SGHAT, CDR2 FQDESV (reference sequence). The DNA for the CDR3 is TGTGCCAGCAGCCTCTCGGTACAGGCCTCCTACGAGCAGTACTTC. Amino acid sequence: CASSLSVQASYEQYF.

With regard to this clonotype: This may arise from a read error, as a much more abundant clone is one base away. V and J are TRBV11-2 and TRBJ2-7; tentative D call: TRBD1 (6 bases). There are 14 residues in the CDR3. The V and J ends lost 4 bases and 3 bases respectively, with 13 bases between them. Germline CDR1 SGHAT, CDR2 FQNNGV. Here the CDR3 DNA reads TGTGCCAGCAGCTCCCCTCGGACAGACTACGAGCAGTACTTC. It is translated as CASSSPRTDYEQYF.